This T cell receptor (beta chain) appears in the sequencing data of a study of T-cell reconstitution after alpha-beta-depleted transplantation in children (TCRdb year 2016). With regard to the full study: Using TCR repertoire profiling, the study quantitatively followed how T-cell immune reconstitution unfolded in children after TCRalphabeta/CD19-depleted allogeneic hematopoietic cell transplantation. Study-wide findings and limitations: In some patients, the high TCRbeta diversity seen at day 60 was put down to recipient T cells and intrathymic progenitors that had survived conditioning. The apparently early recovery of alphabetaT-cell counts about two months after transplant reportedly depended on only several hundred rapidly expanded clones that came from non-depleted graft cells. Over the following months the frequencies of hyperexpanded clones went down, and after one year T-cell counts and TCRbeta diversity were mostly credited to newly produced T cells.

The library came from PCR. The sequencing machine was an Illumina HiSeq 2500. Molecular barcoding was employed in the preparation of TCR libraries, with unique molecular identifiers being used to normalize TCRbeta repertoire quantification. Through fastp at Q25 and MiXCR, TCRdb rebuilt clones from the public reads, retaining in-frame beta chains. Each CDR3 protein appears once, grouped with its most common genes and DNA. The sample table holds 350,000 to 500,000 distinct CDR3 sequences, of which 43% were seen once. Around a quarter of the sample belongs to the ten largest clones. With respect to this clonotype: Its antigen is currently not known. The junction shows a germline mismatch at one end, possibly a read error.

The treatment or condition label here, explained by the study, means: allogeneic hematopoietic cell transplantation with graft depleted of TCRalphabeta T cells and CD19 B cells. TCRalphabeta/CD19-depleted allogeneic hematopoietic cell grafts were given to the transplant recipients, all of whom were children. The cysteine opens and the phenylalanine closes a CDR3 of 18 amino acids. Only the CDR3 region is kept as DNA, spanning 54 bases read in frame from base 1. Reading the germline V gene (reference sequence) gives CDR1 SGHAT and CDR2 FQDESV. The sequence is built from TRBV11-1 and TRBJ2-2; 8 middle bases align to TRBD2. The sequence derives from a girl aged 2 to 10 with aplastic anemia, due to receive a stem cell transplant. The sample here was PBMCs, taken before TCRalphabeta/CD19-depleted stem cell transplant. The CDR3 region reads CASSSPTNGRARTGELFF. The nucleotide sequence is TGCGCCAGCAGCTCCCCGACTAACGGGAGGGCCAGGACCGGGGAGCTGTTTTTT.